Following are 18 T cell receptor beta chains from one sample sequenced in a study of control samples from healthy donors and cancer patients. Profiling relied on immunoSEQ multiplex PCR, and the TCRdb table lists in-frame clones only, not all of them. The table lists about 220,000 clones, 85% to 95% of them singletons. Sequenced: blood. Source of these receptors: a man aged 50 to 60 in good health.

This chain uses TRBV28 with TRBJ1-3; D remains unclear. CDR3 size: 13 residues. Germline CDR1 reads MDHEN; CDR2 reads SYDVKM. V dropped 2 bases and J dropped 2 bases, with 4 bases sitting between them. The CDR3 nucleotides are TGTGCCAGCAGTTTAACAGCTGGAAACACCATATATTTT. Protein product: CASSLTAGNTIYF.

The V gene is TRBV2, the J gene TRBJ2-1; 7 bases align to TRBD1. The CDR3 consists of 16 residues. The V gene's germline CDR1 is SNHLY and CDR2 FYNNEI. V lost 4 bases to trimming and J lost 5 bases; unmatched junction nucleotides: 11. The CDR3 DNA is TGTGCCAGCAGTGTTCGCGACAGGGTTGCTCACAATGAGCAGTTCTTC. Protein sequence: CASSVRDRVAHNEQFF.

A single count supports this clone. The CDR3 DNA is TGTGCCAGCAAACGGACTAGCGAGGGGGGTGAGCAGTTCTTC. Translation gives CASKRTSEGGEQFF. J is TRBJ2-1 and V is TRBV27; TRBD2 aligns across 9 bases. Unmatched junction bases numbered 10, after V lost 7 bases and J lost 9 bases. Germline CDR1 reads MNHEY; CDR2 reads SMNVEV (reference sequence). CDR3 length: 14 residues.

The chain combines TRBV7-2 with TRBJ2-4, with TRBD2 matching over 7 bases. CDR1 is SGHTA and CDR2 is FQGNSA in the germline V gene. V shed 5 bases, J shed 8 bases, and the junction held 3 bases outside the gene matches. This CDR3 is built from 12 residues. The CDR3 protein is CASSPRGDIQYF. The DNA of the CDR3 is TGTGCCAGCAGCCCCCGGGGGGACATTCAGTACTTC.

V and J are TRBV5-1 and TRBJ2-5; no clear D gene. The CDR3 has 13 residues. CDR1 and CDR2 (germline): SGHRS, YFSETQ. Trimming pared 0 bases from V and 5 bases from J, leaving 8 bases between. CDR3 DNA sequence: TGCGCCAGCAGCTTGGAAGGGTTGGAGACCCAGTACTTC. This gives the protein CASSLEGLETQYF.

This clone occurred once. This chain connects TRBV24-1 to TRBJ2-5, with TRBD2 matching 8 bases. Trimming cost V 9 bases and J 2 bases; bases outside gene matches: 4. The CDR3 is made up of 13 amino acids. From germline, CDR1 is KGHDR and CDR2 SFDVKD. The CDR3 region is CATAGGSQETQYF. The CDR3 coding sequence is TGTGCCACCGCGGGGGGAAGTCAAGAGACCCAGTACTTC.

The chain carries TRBV6-5 and TRBJ2-7; the D is unclear. V was pared by 5 bases and J by 3 bases, with 8 bases between. The CDR3 totals 12 residues. Germline CDR1 MNHEY, CDR2 SVGAGI. The DNA of the CDR3 is TGTGCCAGCAGTACCAACCTCTACGAGCAGTACGTC. Translation gives CASSTNLYEQYV.

The V and J genes are TRBV7-6 and TRBJ1-5; 12 nucleotides line up with TRBD1. V dropped 2 bases and J dropped 2; count of bases not matched to a gene: 10. Germline CDR1 reads SGHVS; CDR2 reads FNYEAQ. The length of the CDR3 is 19 residues. The CDR3, as DNA: TGTGCCAGCAGCTTATCGGGACAGGGGGCGATTAAGGGCAATCAGCCCCAGCATTTT. Protein: CASSLSGQGAIKGNQPQHF.

The chain couples TRBV12-3 or TRBV12-4 to TRBJ2-2; D gene unclear. V was shortened by 0 bases and J by 10 bases, with 6 bases between the two germline ends. CDR3 length equals 12 residues. CDR3 region: CASSLALVELFF. CDR3 nucleotide sequence: TGTGCCAGCAGTTTAGCGCTCGTGGAGCTGTTTTTT.

This rearrangement joins TRBV6-7 to TRBJ2-3; TRBD1 aligns across 12 bases. TRBV6-7 qualifies as an ORF whose function is uncertain. The CDR3 is made up of 16 amino acids. The V segment lost 7 bases and the J segment 6 bases; nucleotides outside the gene matches: 11. CDR3 coding DNA: TGTGCCAGCAACCCTCGGGACAGGGGGCGCCCCGATACGCAGTATTTT. This gives the protein CASNPRDRGRPDTQYF.

This chain uses TRBV2 with TRBJ2-4; D uncertain. The ends were cut back, 4 bases at V and 7 bases at J, with 17 bases in the middle. Germline loops: CDR1 SNHLY, CDR2 FYNNEI. This CDR3 is 15 amino acids long. CDR3 amino acids: CASSVRTPSGNIQYF. The CDR3 DNA is TGTGCCAGCAGTGTAAGGACCCCGTCAGGCAACATTCAGTACTTC.

The gene calls are TRBV10-2 and TRBJ2-7; D is undetermined. Germline V lookup: CDR1 WSHSY, CDR2 SAAADI. The V gene lost 9 bases and the J gene lost 4 bases, with 13 bases spanning the gap. This CDR3 has 12 amino acids. In nucleotides, the CDR3 is TGCGCCAGTCGCTTTTACGGATACGAGCAGTACTTC. Translating it yields CASRFYGYEQYF.

CDR3 nucleotides: TGTGCCAGCAGCCGCCAGCGGGGGGCCGGGGATACGCAGTATTTT. This translates into CASSRQRGAGDTQYF. The chain employs TRBV7-2 and TRBJ2-3, with 9 bases lining up with TRBD2. Unmatched junction bases numbered 9, after V lost 5 bases and J lost 6 bases. Germline CDR1 and CDR2: SGHTA and FQGNSA. The CDR3 covers 15 residues.

This rearrangement joins TRBV5-4 to TRBJ1-1; D is perhaps TRBD1 (6 bases). The CDR3 runs 14 residues. Germline V gene sequence: CDR1 SGHNT, CDR2 YYREEE (reference sequence). The germline V and J ends were trimmed by 4 bases and 1 base, with 11 bases remaining between them. The CDR3 protein is CASSPRGGNTEAFF. In DNA, the CDR3 is TGTGCCAGCAGCCCCCGAGGGGGGAACACTGAAGCTTTCTTT.

V and J are TRBV15 and TRBJ1-2; 9 bases line up with TRBD1. Per the germline V gene, CDR1 is LNHNV and CDR2 is YYDKDF (reference sequence). CDR3 length: 15 residues. V shed 1 base and J 7 bases; nucleotides not matched to a gene: 7. Here the CDR3 reads CATSRGIEQGAGYTF. The CDR3 DNA follows: TGTGCCACCAGCAGAGGTATCGAACAGGGGGCTGGCTACACCTTC.

The V and J genes are TRBV6-6 and TRBJ1-2; no clear D gene. V was clipped by 7 bases and J by 0 bases, with 6 bases between them. Germline V lookup: CDR1 MNHNY, CDR2 SVGAGI (reference sequence). This CDR3 has 12 residues. The CDR3, as DNA: TGTGCCAGCACCCGAGCTAACTATGGCTACACCTTC. Residues: CASTRANYGYTF.

The chain couples TRBV4-3 to TRBJ2-7; tentatively, D is TRBD2 (5 bases). This CDR3 has 15 amino acids. Germline V lookup: CDR1 LGHNA, CDR2 YSLEER. Trimming cost V 1 base and J 2 bases, with 12 bases left between them. Written as DNA, the CDR3 is TGCGCCAGCAGCCAAGGCGAGGGCTCCACCTACGAGCAGTACTTC. This gives the protein CASSQGEGSTYEQYF.

The V and J genes are TRBV9 and TRBJ2-3, with 7 bases fitting TRBD1. Germline V gives CDR1 SGDLS, CDR2 YYNGEE. With 4 bases clipped from V and 2 bases from J, the junction kept 7 bases outside the gene matches. CDR3 length equals 15 residues. CDR3 protein: CASSLSGTVTDTQYF. CDR3 DNA sequence: TGTGCCAGCAGCTTGTCCGGGACAGTCACAGATACGCAGTATTTT.